This TCR beta chain was recorded in a study of T cell repertoires in cytomegalovirus infection. Study at large: Both CMV infection and a matching HLA type were indicated by public TCR beta signatures.

This clonotype has more than one count but fewer than ten. TCRdb reanalysed the reads using MiXCR and keeps one entry per CDR3 protein. The data hold 250,000 or so distinct CDR3 sequences, with 9% to 15% observed a single time. Sequencing used PBMCs. This receptor was obtained from a human donor in good health (CMV status not recorded). Some clones in this sample may be carry-over from other donors' samples.

CDR3 amino acids: CASSPGTGKPQHF. The CDR3 DNA is TGTGCCAGCAGCCCCGGGACTGGCAAGCCCCAGCATTTT. This chain uses TRBV7-2 with TRBJ1-5; possible D gene TRBD1, 5 bases. V gave up 5 bases and J gave up 8 bases, with 13 bases separating them. CDR1 and CDR2 from the germline V gene are SGHTA and FQGNSA. This CDR3 comprises 13 residues.